This record covers a single TCR beta chain. Its antigen is undetermined. Method: immunoSEQ multiplex PCR; TCRdb's copy keeps in-frame clones and lacks some. The sample lists 140,000 to 150,000 clones; under 95% were seen once. The data are from a study of T cell responses to AZD1222 COVID-19 vaccine. Study observations and caveats: After two AZD1222 doses, spike-specific TCR breadth and depth rose versus day 0. No day 14 peak samples; only post-peak repertoires were characterized. CD4 TCRs linked to vaccination spanned spike, dominating at 160-218 and 743-854.

The CDR3 covers 13 residues. CDR1 SGHKS and CDR2 YYEKEE come from the germline V gene (reference sequence). V was trimmed by 7 bases and J by 3 bases, leaving 13 bases between them. This receptor was identified in an adult in good health. The sample consisted of peripheral blood, taken on day 0 of AZD1222 vaccination. J is TRBJ1-2 and V is TRBV5-5, with no clear D. CDR3 coding DNA: TGTGCCAGCGGGGAGAAGAGATACTATGGCTACACCTTC. Translated: CASGEKRYYGYTF.